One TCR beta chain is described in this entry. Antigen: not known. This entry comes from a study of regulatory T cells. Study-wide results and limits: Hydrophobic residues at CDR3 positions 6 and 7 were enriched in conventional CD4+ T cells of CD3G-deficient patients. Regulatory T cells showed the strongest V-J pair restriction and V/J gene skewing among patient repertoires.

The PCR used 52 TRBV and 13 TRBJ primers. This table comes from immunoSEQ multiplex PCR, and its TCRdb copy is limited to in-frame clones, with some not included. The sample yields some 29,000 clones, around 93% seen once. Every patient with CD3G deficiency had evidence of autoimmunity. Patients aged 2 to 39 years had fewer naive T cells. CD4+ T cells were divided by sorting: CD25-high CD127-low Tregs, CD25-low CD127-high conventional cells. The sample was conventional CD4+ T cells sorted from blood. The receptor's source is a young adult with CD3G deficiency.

Written as DNA, the CDR3 is TGTGCCAGCAGTGAGGGTCAACGACAGGGACGGTTCTTC. This encodes CASSEGQRQGRFF. J is TRBJ2-1 and V is TRBV6-1, with 7 bases fitting TRBD1. The V gene's germline CDR1 is MNHNS and CDR2 SASEGT. The V gene end was trimmed by 3 bases and the J gene end by 15 bases; junction bases not matched to a gene: 11. The CDR3 extends over 13 amino acids.